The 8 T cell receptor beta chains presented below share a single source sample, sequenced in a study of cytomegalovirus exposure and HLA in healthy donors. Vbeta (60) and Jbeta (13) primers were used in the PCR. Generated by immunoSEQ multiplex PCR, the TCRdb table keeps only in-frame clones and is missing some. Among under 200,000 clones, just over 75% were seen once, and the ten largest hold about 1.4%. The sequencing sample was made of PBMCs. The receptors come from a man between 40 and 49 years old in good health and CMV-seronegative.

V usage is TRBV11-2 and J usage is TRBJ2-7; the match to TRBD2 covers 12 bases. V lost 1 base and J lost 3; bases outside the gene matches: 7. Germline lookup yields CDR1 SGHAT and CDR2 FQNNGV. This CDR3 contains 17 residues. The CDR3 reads CASSLGSTSGRHYEQYF. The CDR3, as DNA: TGTGCCAGCAGCTTAGGTTCAACTAGCGGGAGGCACTACGAGCAGTACTTC.

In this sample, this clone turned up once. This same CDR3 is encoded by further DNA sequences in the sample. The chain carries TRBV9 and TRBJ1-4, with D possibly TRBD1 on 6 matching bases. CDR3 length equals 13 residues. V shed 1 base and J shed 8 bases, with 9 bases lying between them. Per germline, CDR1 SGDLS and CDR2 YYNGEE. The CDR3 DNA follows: TGTGCCAGCAGCGTAAGTGGGGGCGAAAAACTGTTTTTT. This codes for CASSVSGGEKLFF.

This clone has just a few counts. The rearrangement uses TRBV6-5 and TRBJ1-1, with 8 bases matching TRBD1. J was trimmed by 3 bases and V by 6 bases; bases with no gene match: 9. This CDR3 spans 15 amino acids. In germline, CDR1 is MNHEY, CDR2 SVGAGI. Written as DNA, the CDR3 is TGTGCCAGCAGAGCGACAGGGGCGGGGGACACTGAAGCTTTCTTT. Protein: CASRATGAGDTEAFF.

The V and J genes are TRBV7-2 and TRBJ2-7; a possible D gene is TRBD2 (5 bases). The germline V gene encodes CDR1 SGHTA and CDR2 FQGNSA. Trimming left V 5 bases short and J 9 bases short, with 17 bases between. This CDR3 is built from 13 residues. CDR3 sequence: CASSRETLAVQYF. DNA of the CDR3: TGTGCCAGCAGCCGTGAGACCCTAGCAGTGCAGTACTTC. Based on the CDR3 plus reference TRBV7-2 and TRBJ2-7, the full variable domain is GAGVSQSPSNKVTEKGKDVELRCDPISGHTALYWYRQSLGQGLEFLIYFQGNSAPDKSGLPSDRFSAERTGGSVSTLTIQRTQQEDSAVYLCASSRETLAVQYFGPGTRLTVT.

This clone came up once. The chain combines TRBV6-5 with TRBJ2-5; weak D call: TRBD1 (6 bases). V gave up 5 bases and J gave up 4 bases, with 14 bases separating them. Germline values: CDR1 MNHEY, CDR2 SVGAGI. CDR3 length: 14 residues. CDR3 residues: CASSLRTGLETQYF. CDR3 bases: TGTGCCAGCAGTCTGAGAACAGGGCTAGAGACCCAGTACTTC.

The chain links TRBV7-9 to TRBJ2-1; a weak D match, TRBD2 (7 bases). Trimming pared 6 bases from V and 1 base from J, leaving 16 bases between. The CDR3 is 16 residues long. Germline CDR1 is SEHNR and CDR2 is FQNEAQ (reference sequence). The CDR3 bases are TGTGCCAGCAGAAAGGGGGGGGGAGGGTCCTACAATGAGCAGTTCTTC. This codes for CASRKGGGGSYNEQFF.

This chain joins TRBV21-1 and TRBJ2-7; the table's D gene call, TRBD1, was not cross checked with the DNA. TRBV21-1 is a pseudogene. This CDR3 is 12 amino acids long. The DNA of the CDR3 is TGTGCCAGCTCACACAGGAGCTACGAGCAGTACGTC. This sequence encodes CASSHRSYEQYV.

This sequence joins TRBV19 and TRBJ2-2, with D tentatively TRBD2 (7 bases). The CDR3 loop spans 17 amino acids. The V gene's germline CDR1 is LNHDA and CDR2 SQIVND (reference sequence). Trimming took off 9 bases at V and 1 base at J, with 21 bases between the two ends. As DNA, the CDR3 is TGTGCCAGCCTTCCGGGGGCTAGCGGAGGGAACACCGGGGAGCTGTTTTTT. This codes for CASLPGASGGNTGELFF.